This is a list of T cell receptor beta chains from one sample in a study of shared clonotypes between healthy human individuals. Some clones are missing from TCRdb's copy, which holds only in-frame ones; the method was immunoSEQ multiplex PCR. The sample records about a million clones, about 80% being singletons. Material for sequencing was memory CD4+ T cells from PBMCs. These receptors all stem from a man between 18 and 29 years old in good health. Some clones in this sample may be carry-over from other donors' samples. The CDR3 runs from the conserved cysteine through the conserved F or W. D genes are given only for firm matches. Only part of the rows carry a size: once, few, many, or a class if the clone is expanded.

CDR3 length	D gene	V gene	clone size	J gene	CDR3 DNA	CDR3 protein
14	NA	TRBV7-9	NA	TRBJ1-1	TGTGCCAGCAGCTTAGCAGACATCCAGACCGAGGCGACTTTT	CASSLADIQTEATF
14	NA	TRBV6-5	many	TRBJ1-5	TGTGCCAGCAGTGGTCGGGGAAGGGGTCAGCCCCAGCATTTT	CASSGRGRGQPQHF
13	TRBD1	TRBV5-1	NA	TRBJ2-7	TGCGCCAGCAGCCCTACCCGACAGGGACAGGTTTGGTTC	CASSPTRQGQVWF
15	TRBD2	TRBV2	NA	TRBJ2-2	TGTGCCAGCAGGCGGGAGGGCCTCGACACCGGGGAGCTGTTTTTT	CASRREGLDTGELFF
13	TRBD1	TRBV7-2	NA	TRBJ1-5	TGTGCCAGCAGCCCCACAGGGGCTCAGCCCCAGCATTTT	CASSPTGAQPQHF
14	TRBD2	TRBV5-1	NA	TRBJ2-7	TGCGCCAGCAGCTTGGGGACTAGTTTCCACGAGCAGTACTTC	CASSLGTSFHEQYF
17	TRBD1	TRBV5-1	NA	TRBJ2-5	TGCGCCAGCACCGATTTTACCGTGTCAGGGGGCCGGGAGACCCAGTACTTC	CASTDFTVSGGRETQYF
15	NA	TRBV29-1	few	TRBJ1-1	TGCAGCGCGACCATACAGGGAATCCGTCGCGCTGAAGCTTTCTTT	CSATIQGIRRAEAFF
13	TRBD1	TRBV7-2	NA	TRBJ1-5	TGTGCCAGCAGCCCTGACAGGGGGCAGCCCCAGCATTTT	CASSPDRGQPQHF
14	NA	TRBV5-4	NA	TRBJ2-4	TGTGCCAGCAGCTTGGACAGGTACGCCACCTCAGGGGACTTC	CASSLDRYATSGDF
14	NA	TRBV5-6	NA	TRBJ1-5	TGTGCCAGCAGCCCCCGGTGGGCCTCGGGAGCCCAGCATTTT	CASSPRWASGAQHF
14	NA	TRBV5-5	NA	TRBJ1-2	TGTGCCAGCAGCGTGGGACGAGCTAACTATGGCTACACCTTC	CASSVGRANYGYTF
13	NA	TRBV5-6	NA	TRBJ1-2	TGTGCCAGTAAACTAGGACTCAACTATGGCTACACCTTC	CASKLGLNYGYTF
13	NA	TRBV7-9	NA	TRBJ1-1	TGTGCCAGCAGCCCGGACGGTCGTTATGAAGCTTTCTTT	CASSPDGRYEAFF
16	NA	TRBV15	NA	TRBJ2-7	TGTGCCACCAGCACCGGACAGCGACCAGCCCTATACGAGCAGTACTTC	CATSTGQRPALYEQYF
15	TRBD2	TRBV18	few	TRBJ2-3	TGTGCCAGCTCACCACTAGCGGGAGGCTCAGATACGCAGTATTTT	CASSPLAGGSDTQYF
13	NA	TRBV9	NA	TRBJ2-1	TGTGCCAGCAGCGTTGGCAGCTTACGCGAGCAGTTCTTC	CASSVGSLREQFF
15	NA	TRBV6-5	NA	TRBJ2-3	TGTGCCAGCAACAAGGGGCGGGCCTACGCAGATACGCAGTATTTT	CASNKGRAYADTQYF
12	NA	TRBV7-9	few	TRBJ1-2	TGTGCCAGCAGCTTCTTAGGGGAAGGCTACACCTTC	CASSFLGEGYTF
14	NA	TRBV15	NA	TRBJ1-2	TGTGCCACCAGCCCTGGGAGGGGCCAATATGGCTACACCTTC	CATSPGRGQYGYTF
14	NA	TRBV5-6	NA	TRBJ2-3	TGTGCCAGTCATCCGGGGAAGGGGGCAGATACGCAGTATTTT	CASHPGKGADTQYF
14	NA	TRBV7-3	NA	TRBJ2-7	TGTGCCAGCAGCTTATCCGGGGCCTCCGACGAGCAGTACTTC	CASSLSGASDEQYF
17	NA	TRBV5-1	NA	TRBJ1-1	TGCGCCAGCAGCAAAACCCAGGGGCAGGGGATGAACACTGAAGCTTTCTTT	CASSKTQGQGMNTEAFF
15	TRBD1	TRBV7-2	NA	TRBJ2-7	TGTGCCAGCAGCCGAGGACAGGGAGGAACCTACGAGCAGTACTTC	CASSRGQGGTYEQYF
12	NA	TRBV5-1	NA	TRBJ1-1	TGCGCCAGCAGGGAGCAGAACACTGAAGCTTTCTTT	CASREQNTEAFF
14	TRBD2	TRBV7-2	NA	TRBJ2-7	TGTGCCAGCACCCTTGGGACTAGCGGCTACGAGCAGTACTTC	CASTLGTSGYEQYF
14	TRBD1	TRBV6-1	NA	TRBJ1-1	TGTGCCAGCAGCCAGGACAGGGGGCACACTGAAGCTTTCTTT	CASSQDRGHTEAFF
16	TRBD2	TRBV5-1	NA	TRBJ2-3	TGCGCCAGCAGCTTTGCTAGCGGGAGTGGGGCAGATACGCAGTATTTT	CASSFASGSGADTQYF
13	TRBD1	TRBV30	NA	TRBJ1-1	TGTGCCTGGAAACAGGGGATGGGTGCTGAAGCTTTCTTT	CAWKQGMGAEAFF
14	NA	TRBV30	NA	TRBJ2-7	TGTGCCTGGAGTAAGGGGGGAGCCTGGAACGAGCAGTACTTC	CAWSKGGAWNEQYF
15	NA	TRBV5-6	NA	TRBJ2-1	TGTGCCAGCAGCTTGGTCGGCGGGATGGGGGATGAGCAGTTCTTC	CASSLVGGMGDEQFF
13	TRBD2	TRBV5-1	NA	TRBJ2-3	TGCGCCAGCACAGCGGGGGTAACAGATACGCAGTATTTT	CASTAGVTDTQYF
12	NA	TRBV5-6	NA	TRBJ2-7	TGTGCCAGCACTGGCCAGGGCGGCGAGCAGTACTTC	CASTGQGGEQYF
12	NA	TRBV7-2	many	TRBJ2-2	TGTGCCAGCAGCTTGAACACCGGGGAGCTGTTTTTT	CASSLNTGELFF
14	NA	TRBV2	NA	TRBJ1-1	TGTGCCAGCAGTGAAGCATCTGGCATTGTGGTAGCTTTCTTT	CASSEASGIVVAFF
11	NA	TRBV19	NA	TRBJ1-2	TGTGCCAGTAGCGTCTTCTATGGCTACACCTTC	CASSVFYGYTF
13	NA	TRBV18	few	TRBJ1-2	TGTGCCAGCTCACCACGAGCCACGGATGGCTACACCTTC	CASSPRATDGYTF
15	NA	TRBV6-5	NA	TRBJ2-1	TGTGCCAGCAGTTACGCTGCGAGCTCCTACAATGAGCAGTTCTTC	CASSYAASSYNEQFF
14	NA	TRBV7-3	NA	TRBJ2-2	TGTGCCAGCAGCCCCTACAGGGAGGCCGGGGAGCTGTTTTTT	CASSPYREAGELFF
14	NA	TRBV30	NA	TRBJ1-3	TGTGCCTGGAGTGTACAGACAGGAGGAAACACCATATATTTT	CAWSVQTGGNTIYF